Following are 13 T cell receptor beta chains from one sample sequenced in a study of shared clonotypes between healthy human individuals. Produced via immunoSEQ multiplex PCR; TCRdb's table is partial and in-frame only. The sample has around 95,000 clones; roughly two thirds are singletons. The sample consisted of memory CD8+ T cells sorted from blood. The subset denotes: CD45RO+ cells pooled with CCR7-negative TemRA cells. The source of these receptors is a young man in good health.

This clone was seen ten or more times. This chain uses TRBV15 with TRBJ2-6; D ambiguous. The CDR3 is 18 amino acids. CDR1 is LNHNV and CDR2 is YYDKDF in the germline V gene (reference sequence). V was trimmed by 2 bases and J by 0 bases, leaving 14 bases between them. The CDR3 DNA sequence: TGTGCCACCAGCAGACCGGATATGGCCGGCTCTGGGGCCAACGTCCTGACTTTC. Translated: CATSRPDMAGSGANVLTF.

The chain recombines TRBV28 with TRBJ2-7; D call uncertain. V was cut by 6 bases and J by 0 bases, with 6 bases left in between. The CDR3 extends over 12 amino acids. Germline V gene lookup returns CDR1 MDHEN and CDR2 SYDVKM. Here the CDR3 DNA reads TGTGCCAGCAGGGACCCCTCCTACGAGCAGTACTTC. The encoded protein is CASRDPSYEQYF.

The CDR3 DNA reads as TGTGCCAGCAGCGTAGCCAAAAGCGGGAGTTTCTACGAGCAGTACTTC. Its protein product is CASSVAKSGSFYEQYF. The chain combines TRBV9 with TRBJ2-7; 8 bases agree with TRBD2. The germline V gene has CDR1 SGDLS and CDR2 YYNGEE. The CDR3 is made up of 16 amino acids. The V and J ends lost 0 bases and 3 bases, in that order; junction bases with no gene match: 8.

This clone was detected only a few times. The V call is TRBV28, the J call TRBJ1-5, with no clear D. Per germline, CDR1 MDHEN and CDR2 SYDVKM. The CDR3 runs to 13 residues. V was pared by 3 bases and J by 5 bases, with 8 bases between. CDR3 region: CASSFDGYQPQHF. The CDR3 DNA is TGTGCCAGCAGTTTTGATGGATATCAGCCCCAGCATTTT. The complete variable domain, with remaining parts taken from reference TRBV28 and TRBJ1-5, reads DVKVTQSSRYLVKRTGEKVFLECVQDMDHENMFWYRQDPGLGLRLIYFSYDVKMKEKGDIPEGYSVSREKKERFSLILESASTNQTSMYLCASSFDGYQPQHFGDGTRLSIL.

The V gene is TRBV27, the J gene TRBJ2-7; unclear D gene. The CDR3 has 14 residues. The V gene lost 6 bases and the J gene lost 3 bases, with 15 bases spanning the gap. Germline values: CDR1 MNHEY, CDR2 SMNVEV (reference sequence). The CDR3 loop reads CASSHGPSVYEQYF. For the CDR3, the DNA is TGTGCCAGCAGCCACGGACCCTCGGTCTACGAGCAGTACTTC.

CDR3 region: CASSVSGGELFF. DNA of the CDR3: TGTGCCAGCAGTGTCTCGGGCGGGGAGCTGTTTTTT. This chain uses TRBV25-1 with TRBJ2-2; D not certain. Trimming took 4 bases from V and 7 from J, leaving 7 bases between them. Germline-derived CDR1 and CDR2 are MGHDK and SYGVNS. This CDR3 is built from 12 residues.

Concerning this clone: One end of the junction fails to match germline, which may point to a read error. The chain is built from TRBV5-4 and TRBJ1-5; TRBD1 agrees at 8 bases. The germline CDR1 and CDR2 sequences are SGHNT and YYREEE (reference sequence). This CDR3 is built from 14 residues. CDR3 nucleotide sequence: TGTGCCAGCAGCTTACAGGGGGGCAATCGGCCCCAGCATTTT. As protein: CASSLQGGNRPQHF.

The genes are TRBV4-3 and TRBJ2-5, with D possibly TRBD2 on 6 matching bases. The CDR3 length is 17 residues. The V gene's germline CDR1 is LGHNA and CDR2 YSLEER. V was clipped by 4 bases and J by 2 bases, with 20 bases between them. The CDR3 loop reads CASSPPGGASEQETQYF. The CDR3 coding sequence is TGCGCCAGCAGCCCCCCAGGTGGGGCTAGCGAACAAGAGACCCAGTACTTC.

A few counts support this clone. V usage is TRBV9 and J usage is TRBJ2-3; TRBD1 might be the D (5 bases). With 4 bases removed from V and 3 bases from J, the gap between germline ends came to 15 bases. The germline V gene encodes CDR1 SGDLS and CDR2 YYNGEE. CDR3 length: 15 residues. CDR3 amino acids: CASSQLGAKTDTQYF. In DNA form, the CDR3 reads TGTGCCAGCAGCCAATTAGGGGCCAAGACAGATACGCAGTATTTT.

This clone was seen only a few times. The chain is built from TRBV2 and TRBJ2-7; possibly TRBD2 for D (5 bases). V lost 1 base and J 2 bases, leaving 6 bases between the germline ends. The CDR3 spans 13 residues. Germline V gene data show CDR1 as SNHLY and CDR2 as FYNNEI. DNA for the CDR3: TGTGCCAGCAGTGAAGTGACTACCTACGAGCAGTACTTC. Encoded protein: CASSEVTTYEQYF.

The J gene is TRBJ2-7, the V gene TRBV4-2, with D possibly being TRBD2 (6 bases). Germline V gene lookup returns CDR1 LGHNA and CDR2 YNFKEQ. CDR3 length: 14 residues. V shed 1 base and J shed 3 bases, with 10 bases lying between them. The chain's CDR3 is CASSQGKGGYEQYF. CDR3 coding DNA: TGTGCCAGCAGCCAAGGCAAGGGAGGCTACGAGCAGTACTTC.

The chain employs TRBV5-6 and TRBJ2-2, with 7 nucleotides matching TRBD1. Germline V CDR1 and CDR2: SGHDT, YYEEEE. With V trimmed by 4 bases and J by 2 bases, 8 bases remained unmatched. This CDR3 has 16 amino acids. CDR3 sequence: CASSSTGTANTGELFF. The CDR3 coding sequence is TGTGCCAGCAGCAGTACCGGGACAGCCAACACCGGGGAGCTGTTTTTT.

The V gene is TRBV2, the J gene TRBJ2-3; maybe TRBD1 (5 bases). Trimming shortened V by 4 bases and J by 4 bases, and 12 bases separated the two germline ends. Per germline, CDR1 SNHLY and CDR2 FYNNEI. This CDR3 is 14 amino acids long. The CDR3 DNA reads TGTGCCAGCAGTGTAGGCAGGGTCCCAGATACGCAGTATTTT. It encodes CASSVGRVPDTQYF.